These 24 T cell receptor beta chains share one sample of origin, sequenced in a study of cytomegalovirus exposure and HLA in healthy donors. Repertoires were generated with immunoSEQ multiplex PCR, while TCRdb's copy carries only in-frame clones and drops some. The sample lists 55,000 to 65,000 clones, 90% to 96% occurring once. Specimen: PBMCs. The receptors here all came from a man younger than 35 in good health and CMV-seronegative.

The chain uses TRBV9 and TRBJ2-6; tentative D call: TRBD2 (5 bases). V lost 3 bases and J 3 bases, leaving 7 bases between the germline ends. CDR1 and CDR2 (germline): SGDLS, YYNGEE. CDR3 length equals 14 residues. The CDR3 spells CASSGGSGANVLTF. As DNA, the CDR3 is TGTGCCAGCAGCGGAGGGAGTGGGGCCAACGTCCTGACTTTC.

This chain's CDR3 is CAWSGISGETQYF. CDR3 nucleotides: TGTGCCTGGAGTGGGATTTCGGGAGAGACCCAGTACTTC. The V gene is TRBV30, the J gene TRBJ2-5; no clear D. V lost 1 base, J lost 4 bases, and 10 bases lay in between. The CDR3 is 13 residues long. From germline, CDR1 is GTSNPN and CDR2 SVGIG (reference sequence).

This chain links TRBV7-9 with TRBJ2-1; D call uncertain. The germline CDR1 and CDR2 sequences are SEHNR and FQNEAQ (reference sequence). Trimming removed 5 bases from V and 6 bases from J, with 8 bases in between. There are 12 residues in the CDR3. The CDR3 here is CASSPPGNEQFF. The CDR3 bases are TGTGCCAGCAGCCCCCCCGGCAATGAGCAGTTCTTC. The variable domain in full, completed from reference TRBV7-9 and TRBJ2-1, reads DTGVSQNPRHKITKRGQNVTFRCDPISEHNRLYWYRQTLGQGPEFLTYFQNEAQLEKSRLLSDRFSAERPKGSFSTLEIQRTEQGDSAMYLCASSPPGNEQFFGPGTRLTVL.

This chain joins TRBV5-6 and TRBJ1-5; D is possibly TRBD1 (5 bases). The length of the CDR3 is 15 residues. Germline CDR1 reads SGHDT; CDR2 reads YYEEEE. V dropped 3 bases and J dropped 3 bases, with 13 bases sitting between them. For the CDR3, the DNA is TGTGCCAGCAGCTCCACTCGGGGGAACAATCAGCCCCAGCATTTT. Translating it yields CASSSTRGNNQPQHF.

This chain links TRBV2 with TRBJ1-1, with D tentatively TRBD1 (5 bases). Germline CDR1 is SNHLY and CDR2 is FYNNEI. The V gene lost 2 bases and the J gene lost 3 bases, with 10 bases spanning the gap. There are 14 residues in the CDR3. The CDR3 is CASSEFRGYTEAFF. CDR3 bases: TGTGCCAGCAGTGAATTCCGGGGGTACACTGAAGCTTTCTTT.

The gene calls are TRBV29-1 and TRBJ1-5; D gene unclear. CDR1 SQVTM and CDR2 ANQGSEA come from the germline V gene. This CDR3 region has 14 residues. The V gene lost 5 bases and the J gene lost 0 bases, with 11 bases spanning the gap. The CDR3 is CSVSSGFSNQPQHF. CDR3 DNA: TGCAGCGTTTCGAGCGGGTTTAGCAATCAGCCCCAGCATTTT.

The chain couples TRBV28 to TRBJ2-7; 7 positions match TRBD2. From germline, CDR1 is MDHEN and CDR2 SYDVKM. The CDR3 length is 16 residues. With 5 bases clipped from V and 0 bases from J, the junction kept 10 bases outside the gene matches. This CDR3 reads CASSTLAANPSYEQYF. The CDR3 nucleotides read TGTGCCAGCAGTACCCTAGCGGCGAACCCCTCCTACGAGCAGTACTTC.

The rearrangement joins TRBV27 to TRBJ2-3, with D uncertain. The CDR3 is made up of 11 amino acids. Deletions cut 4 bases from V and 5 bases from J, with 4 bases between. Germline lookup yields CDR1 MNHEY and CDR2 SMNVEV (reference sequence). Here the CDR3 DNA reads TGTGCCAGCAGTTCAGGAGATACGCAGTATTTT. It yields the protein CASSSGDTQYF.

The chain combines TRBV6-5 with TRBJ2-7, with 10 bases aligning to TRBD1. The CDR3 totals 14 residues. Unmatched junction bases numbered 4, after V lost 6 bases and J lost 2 bases. Germline V gene lookup returns CDR1 MNHEY and CDR2 SVGAGI. For the CDR3, the DNA is TGTGCCAGCAGACCCGGGACAGGGGCCTACGAGCAGTACTTC. This codes for CASRPGTGAYEQYF.

The CDR3 here is CASSGDDSPSGTQYF. The CDR3 DNA reads TGTGCCAGCAGTGGAGACGACAGCCCGTCAGGGACCCAGTACTTC. This chain links TRBV2 with TRBJ2-5; the D gene is possibly TRBD1 (5 bases). V gave up 4 bases and J gave up 7 bases, with 19 bases separating them. The CDR3 extends over 15 amino acids. In germline, CDR1 is SNHLY, CDR2 FYNNEI. The entire variable domain, with the rest obtained from reference TRBV2 and TRBJ2-5, is as follows: EPEVTQTPSHQVTQMGQEVILRCVPISNHLYFYWYRQILGQKVEFLVSFYNNEISEKSEIFDDQFSVERPDGSNFTLKIRSTKLEDSAMYFCASSGDDSPSGTQYFGPGTRLLVL.

CDR3 bases: TGTGCCAGCAGCTTAGATCGAGCGGGAGCATTGAATACGCAGTATTTT. It codes for CASSLDRAGALNTQYF. V gene TRBV7-8 combines with J gene TRBJ2-3, with TRBD2 matching over 8 bases. CDR1 SGHVS and CDR2 FQNEAQ come from the germline V gene. V gave up 1 base and J gave up 7 bases; unmatched junction bases: 10. The CDR3 is 16 amino acids.

This sequence joins TRBV5-1 and TRBJ2-5; D perhaps matches TRBD2 (5 bases). This CDR3 has 14 residues. The germline V and J ends were trimmed by 2 bases and 3 bases, with 11 bases remaining between them. Looked up from germline, CDR1 is SGHRS and CDR2 is YFSETQ. CDR3 sequence reads: CASSFSTRKETQYF. For the CDR3, the DNA is TGCGCCAGCAGCTTCTCAACTAGGAAAGAGACCCAGTACTTC.

The chain employs TRBV4-1 and TRBJ2-1, with D possibly being TRBD2 (5 bases). The CDR3 consists of 15 residues. Deletions cut 0 bases from V and 1 base from J, with 7 bases between. Germline-derived CDR1 and CDR2 are MGHRA and YSYEKL. Written as DNA, the CDR3 is TGCGCCAGCAGCCAAGATGCGGGTTCCTACAATGAGCAGTTCTTC. Encoded protein: CASSQDAGSYNEQFF.

This clone is a singleton in its sample. This sequence joins TRBV19 and TRBJ2-7; 9 nucleotides agree with TRBD1. This CDR3 is 15 amino acids long. CDR1 LNHDA and CDR2 SQIVND come from the germline V gene (reference sequence). Unmatched junction bases numbered 8, after V lost 4 bases and J lost 4 bases. The CDR3 bases are TGTGCCAGTAGTAGATCCGGGACAGGGTCATACGAGCAGTACTTC. Translation: CASSRSGTGSYEQYF.

The chain recombines TRBV9 with TRBJ1-1; D gene ambiguous. From germline, CDR1 is SGDLS and CDR2 YYNGEE. CDR3 size: 15 residues. Trimming took off 3 bases at V and 5 bases at J, with 17 bases between the two ends. The DNA of the CDR3 is TGTGCCAGCAGCGCGAGCCTCACCCCGCGAACTGAAGCTTTCTTT. This translates into CASSASLTPRTEAFF.

This clone was picked up one time. This chain uses TRBV19 with TRBJ1-5; 8 bases are a match to TRBD1. CDR3 size: 14 residues. After removal of 6 bases from V and 7 bases from J, the junction contained 8 bases not matched to a gene. Germline V CDR1 and CDR2: LNHDA, SQIVND (reference sequence). The CDR3 reads CASRGQGERQPQHF. Here the CDR3 DNA reads TGTGCCAGTAGAGGACAGGGAGAGCGCCAGCCCCAGCATTTT.

The rearrangement joins TRBV18 to TRBJ2-5; 7 nucleotides agree with TRBD1. The length of the CDR3 is 15 residues. The trim removed 3 bases at V and 2 bases at J, leaving 6 bases unmatched. Germline V gene data show CDR1 as KGHSH and CDR2 as LQKENI. CDR3 loop: CASSPGSGQQETQYF. CDR3 bases: TGTGCCAGCTCACCGGGCTCGGGACAGCAAGAGACCCAGTACTTC. The full variable domain, rest sourced from reference TRBV18 and TRBJ2-5, is NAGVMQNPRHLVRRRGQEARLRCSPMKGHSHVYWYRQLPEEGLKFMVYLQKENIIDESGMPKERFSAEFPKEGPSILRIQQVVRGDSAAYFCASSPGSGQQETQYFGPGTRLLVL.

The table lists this clone with a few counts. The chain joins TRBV28 to TRBJ2-1; possibly TRBD2 for D (5 bases). Per germline, CDR1 MDHEN and CDR2 SYDVKM. V was shortened by 6 bases and J by 0 bases, with 12 bases between the two germline ends. CDR3 size: 15 residues. The CDR3 reads CASRADSRSYNEQFF. In nucleotides, the CDR3 is TGTGCCAGCAGGGCGGACTCCCGCTCCTACAATGAGCAGTTCTTC. Filled out from reference TRBV28 and TRBJ2-1, the complete variable domain reads DVKVTQSSRYLVKRTGEKVFLECVQDMDHENMFWYRQDPGLGLRLIYFSYDVKMKEKGDIPEGYSVSREKKERFSLILESASTNQTSMYLCASRADSRSYNEQFFGPGTRLTVL.

Turning to this clone: At one end, the junction sequence differs from germline, possibly due to a read error. This chain joins TRBV29-1 and TRBJ2-1; 13 nucleotides agree with TRBD2. Germline V lookup: CDR1 SQVTM, CDR2 ANQGSEA. The CDR3 length is 14 residues. The CDR3 region is CSVEATSGRNEQFF. For the CDR3, the DNA is TGCAGCGTCGAAGCGACTAGCGGGAGGAATGAGCAGTTCTTC.

This chain joins TRBV27 and TRBJ2-7, with 9 positions matching TRBD1. The CDR3 length is 14 residues. Germline CDR1 is MNHEY and CDR2 is SMNVEV (reference sequence). V lost 5 bases and J lost 9; bases outside the gene matches: 11. CDR3: CASSVNPGQGRQYF. CDR3 nucleotide sequence: TGTGCCAGCAGTGTCAATCCGGGACAGGGCCGGCAGTACTTC.

In DNA form, the CDR3 reads TGTGCCAGCAGCTTGGACCTTTGGGAGGGAGCCTTGTCCGAGCAGTACTTC. It codes for CASSLDLWEGALSEQYF. The V call is TRBV5-5, the J call TRBJ2-7, with TRBD2 identical over 7 bases. The CDR3 is made up of 17 amino acids. Per the germline V gene, CDR1 is SGHKS and CDR2 is YYEKEE (reference sequence). With V trimmed by 0 bases and J by 6 bases, 15 bases remained unmatched.

The chain combines TRBV5-1 with TRBJ2-3, with 9 positions matching TRBD1. The V segment lost 5 bases and the J segment 3 bases; nucleotides outside the gene matches: 10. The CDR3 is made up of 16 amino acids. Germline values: CDR1 SGHRS, CDR2 YFSETQ. CDR3 bases: TGCGCCAGCAGTGAGGCGGTGGGACAGGGTACAGATACGCAGTATTTT. Protein sequence: CASSEAVGQGTDTQYF. The full variable domain, its missing parts supplied by reference TRBV5-1 and TRBJ2-3, is KAGVTQTPRYLIKTRGQQVTLSCSPISGHRSVSWYQQTPGQGLQFLFEYFSETQRNKGNFPGRFSGRQFSNSRSEMNVSTLELGDSALYLCASSEAVGQGTDTQYFGPGTRLTVL.

The V gene is TRBV11-3, the J gene TRBJ2-1; D unresolved. This CDR3 has 14 amino acids. Trimming stripped 1 base from V and 8 bases from J, with 12 bases between. The germline gives CDR1 SGHNT, CDR2 YENEEA. This CDR3 reads CASSLGALFHEQFF. The CDR3 DNA reads as TGTGCCAGCAGCTTAGGGGCTCTATTCCATGAGCAGTTCTTC.

The V gene is TRBV2, the J gene TRBJ2-5, with TRBD2 matching over 10 bases. The closer fit of TRBJ2-7 to the DNA end suggests the J call may be wrong. The CDR3 length is 15 residues. Germline values: CDR1 SNHLY, CDR2 FYNNEI. CDR3 DNA sequence: TGTGCCAGCAGTGAAAGAAGCGGGAGGGTTATCGAGCAGTACTTC. It is translated as CASSERSGRVIEQYF.